These 26 T cell receptor beta chains share one sample of origin, sequenced in a study of cytomegalovirus exposure and HLA in healthy donors. Primers: 60 Vbeta forward and 13 Jbeta reverse. The table came from immunoSEQ multiplex PCR; TCRdb's copy has only in-frame clones and leaves some out. The table for this sample gives tens of thousands of clones. The specimen was PBMCs. These receptor sequences come from a woman aged 45-60 years in good health and CMV-seropositive.

The rearrangement uses TRBV25-1 and TRBJ2-5; a possible D gene is TRBD1 (6 bases). Trimming removed 5 bases from V and 1 base from J, with 11 bases in between. Germline CDR1 reads MGHDK; CDR2 reads SYGVNS. The CDR3 is 14 residues long. The CDR3 loop is CASSTQGFQETQYF. For the CDR3, the DNA is TGTGCCAGCAGTACCCAGGGGTTCCAAGAGACCCAGTACTTC.

The rearrangement links TRBV6-5 to TRBJ1-6; D call uncertain. The CDR3 runs 16 residues. The germline gives CDR1 MNHEY, CDR2 SVGAGI. Trimming removed 0 bases at V and 0 bases at J, with 6 bases between. Here the CDR3 reads CASSYSRSSYNSPLHF. CDR3 DNA: TGTGCCAGCAGTTACTCGCGAAGCTCCTATAATTCACCCCTCCACTTT.

This chain uses TRBV7-2 with TRBJ1-5, with D tentatively TRBD1 (6 bases). V was cut by 0 bases and J by 1 base, with 10 bases left in between. CDR3 length equals 16 residues. Germline CDR1 SGHTA, CDR2 FQGNSA. CDR3 sequence reads: CASSLAGTRSNQPQHF. CDR3 nucleotide sequence: TGTGCCAGCAGCTTAGCGGGGACACGGAGCAATCAGCCCCAGCATTTT.

The CDR3 spells CASSATSGGGLTQETQYF. In DNA, the CDR3 is TGTGCCAGCAGCGCCACTAGCGGCGGGGGACTCACTCAAGAGACCCAGTACTTC. This sequence joins TRBV27 and TRBJ2-5, with 8 nucleotides matching TRBD2. V trimming: 6 bases; J trimming: 2 bases; junction bases outside the gene matches: 17. From germline, CDR1 is MNHEY and CDR2 SMNVEV (reference sequence). The CDR3 has 18 amino acids.

V gene TRBV18 combines with J gene TRBJ1-1; unclear D gene. Trimming took 2 bases from V and 11 from J, leaving 9 bases between them. This CDR3 spans 11 amino acids. Germline loops: CDR1 KGHSH, CDR2 LQKENI. The CDR3 DNA is TGTGCCAGCTCACCAGGGGAGGATGCTTTCTTT. Protein sequence: CASSPGEDAFF. Based on the CDR3 plus reference TRBV18 and TRBJ1-1, the full variable domain is NAGVMQNPRHLVRRRGQEARLRCSPMKGHSHVYWYRQLPEEGLKFMVYLQKENIIDESGMPKERFSAEFPKEGPSILRIQQVVRGDSAAYFCASSPGEDAFFGQGTRLTVV.

The DNA for the CDR3 is TGCGCCAGCAGCCCAGGACAAAGGGTGGACTACAATGAGCAGTTCTTC. Residues: CASSPGQRVDYNEQFF. The V and J genes are TRBV5-1 and TRBJ2-1, with D possibly matching TRBD1 (5 bases). CDR1 is SGHRS and CDR2 is YFSETQ in the germline V gene. Trimming shortened V by 4 bases and J by 3 bases, and 17 bases separated the two germline ends. The CDR3 runs 16 residues.

The rearrangement uses TRBV4-1 and TRBJ2-7; TRBD1 is a possible D gene (7 bases). In germline, CDR1 is MGHRA, CDR2 YSYEKL. V was shortened by 0 bases and J by 4 bases, with 28 bases between the two germline ends. This CDR3 is 20 amino acids long. CDR3 in amino acids: CASSQDGGIRARGTLYEQYF. CDR3 nucleotides: TGCGCCAGCAGCCAAGATGGGGGGATCCGGGCCAGGGGGACTCTATACGAGCAGTACTTC.

The chain has TRBV4-2 and TRBJ2-1; D perhaps matches TRBD2 (6 bases). The CDR3 contains 16 residues. Germline CDR1 reads LGHNA; CDR2 reads YNFKEQ. The germline V and J ends were trimmed by 3 bases and 7 bases, with 19 bases remaining between them. This CDR3 is CASSQGGLPQRNEQFF. The CDR3, as DNA: TGTGCCAGCAGCCAGGGAGGACTGCCACAAAGGAATGAGCAGTTCTTC.

The CDR3 is CAWSPLSGELFF. The CDR3, as DNA: TGTGCCTGGAGCCCCCTCTCCGGGGAGCTGTTTTTT. The chain links TRBV30 to TRBJ2-2; D remains ambiguous. This CDR3 region has 12 residues. V was trimmed by 3 bases and J by 6 bases, leaving 8 bases between them. Germline V gene sequence: CDR1 GTSNPN, CDR2 SVGIG (reference sequence).

The gene calls are TRBV6-5 and TRBJ2-1; 13 nucleotides line up with TRBD2. The germline V gene encodes CDR1 MNHEY and CDR2 SVGAGI. CDR3 size: 16 residues. The V segment lost 4 bases and the J segment 4 bases; nucleotides outside the gene matches: 4. The CDR3 here is CASSSGLAGVYNEQFF. The CDR3 DNA reads as TGTGCCAGCAGTTCCGGACTAGCGGGGGTTTACAATGAGCAGTTCTTC.

The gene calls are TRBV5-1 and TRBJ2-1; TRBD2 matches 7 bases. Germline CDR1 and CDR2: SGHRS and YFSETQ. The CDR3 extends over 15 amino acids. Trimming removed 4 bases from V and 6 bases from J; junction bases left unmatched: 10. The CDR3 DNA is TGCGCCAGCAGCCAGGGAGGGGCGGGAGCCAATGAGCAGTTCTTC. It translates to CASSQGGAGANEQFF.

In DNA, the CDR3 is TGTGCCAGCAGAGAGACAGGGACAGATACGCAGTATTTT. Translating it yields CASRETGTDTQYF. The chain has TRBV6-5 and TRBJ2-3, with 7 bases fitting TRBD1. CDR1 MNHEY and CDR2 SVGAGI come from the germline V gene. The CDR3 contains 13 residues. Germline trimming cut 6 bases from V and 3 bases from J; bases unmatched to any gene: 3.

V usage is TRBV5-6 and J usage is TRBJ2-2; 8 bases map to TRBD2. This CDR3 has 16 residues. The germline gives CDR1 SGHDT, CDR2 YYEEEE. Trimming took 6 bases from V and 0 from J; bases not matched to a gene: 7. DNA for the CDR3: TGTGCCAGCAAGAGGGAGCGGGGGTCGAACACCGGGGAGCTGTTTTTT. Its translation: CASKRERGSNTGELFF.

V gene TRBV6-5 combines with J gene TRBJ1-1, with D maybe TRBD1 (6 bases). V shed 7 bases and J shed 4 bases, with 16 bases lying between them. Looked up from germline, CDR1 is MNHEY and CDR2 is SVGAGI. The CDR3 covers 14 residues. The CDR3 coding sequence is TGTGCCAGCATAGGGGGGGGACACGGCACTGAAGCTTTCTTT. Translated, it gives CASIGGGHGTEAFF.

The chain uses TRBV5-5 and TRBJ2-7; TRBD1 matches 7 bases. CDR3 length: 19 amino acids. With 0 bases clipped from V and 0 bases from J, the junction kept 15 bases outside the gene matches. Germline V gene data show CDR1 as SGHKS and CDR2 as YYEKEE (reference sequence). The CDR3 loop reads CASSLARGQPALSSYEQYF. In DNA form, the CDR3 reads TGTGCCAGCAGCTTGGCCCGGGGACAGCCTGCCCTTAGCTCCTACGAGCAGTACTTC.

V usage is TRBV6-1 and J usage is TRBJ2-2; 8 bases fit TRBD1. Trimming removed 5 bases from V and 7 bases from J; junction bases left unmatched: 3. CDR1 MNHNS and CDR2 SASEGT come from the germline V gene. The CDR3 extends over 13 amino acids. In DNA form, the CDR3 reads TGTGCCAGCAGTACGGACAGGGTCGGGGAGCTGTTTTTT. Translating gives CASSTDRVGELFF.

This chain connects TRBV7-9 to TRBJ1-1, with D possibly TRBD1 on 6 matching bases. The CDR3 has 16 amino acids. CDR1 SEHNR and CDR2 FQNEAQ come from the germline V gene (reference sequence). V was trimmed by 0 bases and J by 5 bases, leaving 16 bases between them. CDR3 sequence (DNA): TGTGCCAGCAGCTTAGCGTCAGGGGCAGGGACGACTGAAGCTTTCTTT. Amino acid sequence: CASSLASGAGTTEAFF.

This chain links TRBV4-3 with TRBJ2-2; TRBD2 aligns across 7 bases. V shed 4 bases, J shed 3 bases, and the junction held 11 bases outside the gene matches. This CDR3 is 17 amino acids long. Per germline, CDR1 LGHNA and CDR2 YSLEER. CDR3: CASSRSSQRGYTGELFF. The CDR3 DNA is TGCGCCAGCAGCCGATCAAGCCAGCGGGGTTACACCGGGGAGCTGTTTTTT.

Turning to this clone: Other DNA sequences from this sample encode an identical CDR3 as well. The J gene is TRBJ2-1, the V gene TRBV4-3, with TRBD2 matching 13 bases. Trimming took 4 bases from V and 4 from J; bases not matched to a gene: 1. Germline V gene sequence: CDR1 LGHNA, CDR2 YSLEER. There are 15 residues in the CDR3. The CDR3 sequence: CASSLTSGGYNEQFF. As DNA, the CDR3 is TGCGCCAGCAGCCTGACTAGCGGGGGGTACAATGAGCAGTTCTTC.

The J gene is TRBJ2-3, the V gene TRBV6-5, with TRBD1 matching 8 bases. The V gene end was trimmed by 5 bases and the J gene end by 4 bases; junction bases not matched to a gene: 5. Germline CDR1 is MNHEY and CDR2 is SVGAGI. This CDR3 is built from 14 residues. CDR3 nucleotides: TGTGCCAGCAGTCAACACAGGGGGGCAGATACGCAGTATTTT. This sequence encodes CASSQHRGADTQYF.

This sequence joins TRBV5-4 and TRBJ2-6, with D unclear. The CDR3 is 15 amino acids. Per the germline V gene, CDR1 is SGHNT and CDR2 is YYREEE (reference sequence). Trimming removed 1 base from V and 2 bases from J, with 7 bases in between. CDR3 sequence: CASSLLKTGANVLTF. The CDR3 DNA sequence: TGTGCCAGCAGCTTGCTAAAAACTGGGGCCAACGTCCTGACTTTC.

The chain uses TRBV7-2 and TRBJ1-1; D is perhaps TRBD1 (5 bases). V was cut by 6 bases and J by 3 bases, with 14 bases left in between. Per germline, CDR1 SGHTA and CDR2 FQGNSA. There are 14 residues in the CDR3. CDR3 bases: TGTGCCAGCAGACGAACAGGAAGGGACACTGAAGCTTTCTTT. This codes for CASRRTGRDTEAFF. The full variable domain, in which reference TRBV7-2 and TRBJ1-1 provide the parts outside the CDR3, is GAGVSQSPSNKVTEKGKDVELRCDPISGHTALYWYRQSLGQGLEFLIYFQGNSAPDKSGLPSDRFSAERTGGSVSTLTIQRTQQEDSAVYLCASRRTGRDTEAFFGQGTRLTVV.

The chain employs TRBV7-2 and TRBJ1-5; D call uncertain. The CDR3 runs to 15 residues. V lost 0 bases to trimming and J lost 0 bases, with 6 bases between them. Germline CDR1 is SGHTA and CDR2 is FQGNSA. The CDR3 loop reads CASSLAQNSNQPQHF. DNA of the CDR3: TGTGCCAGCAGCTTAGCCCAGAATAGCAATCAGCCCCAGCATTTT.

The chain joins TRBV7-3 to TRBJ2-1, with TRBD1 identical over 7 bases. With 2 bases clipped from V and 4 bases from J, the junction kept 5 bases outside the gene matches. Germline V gene data show CDR1 as SGHTA and CDR2 as FQGTGA. The CDR3 is 15 amino acids. The chain's CDR3 is CASSLGTAEYNEQFF. The CDR3 coding sequence is TGTGCCAGCAGCTTAGGGACAGCTGAATACAATGAGCAGTTCTTC.

The V call is TRBV7-9, the J call TRBJ2-7; TRBD2 matches 7 bases. This CDR3 comprises 15 residues. With V trimmed by 1 base and J by 2 bases, 5 bases remained unmatched. CDR1 and CDR2 from the germline V gene are SEHNR and FQNEAQ (reference sequence). The CDR3: CASSLERERPYEQYF. The CDR3 DNA reads as TGTGCCAGCAGCTTAGAGCGGGAAAGACCCTACGAGCAGTACTTC.

The CDR3 spells CASSLGAQITGELYEQYF. The CDR3 DNA reads TGCGCCAGCAGCTTGGGGGCCCAGATAACAGGGGAGTTGTACGAGCAGTACTTC. J is TRBJ2-5 and V is TRBV5-1; 7 bases line up with TRBD1. The assigned J gene may be wrong: the sequence end matches TRBJ2-7 better. CDR1 and CDR2 (germline): SGHRS, YFSETQ. The CDR3 runs 18 residues.